This TCR beta chain was captured by sequencing in a study of CD8 T cells in Susac syndrome. Study context: When their blood was taken, the Susac syndrome patients had either not yet had any therapy, were taking corticosteroids, or were taking intravenous immunoglobulin alone.

V was pared by 0 bases and J by 2 bases, with 15 bases between. Germline loops: CDR1 SGDLS, CDR2 YYNGEE. The CDR3 consists of 16 residues. Reverse transcription of roughly 0.5 to 1 ug RNA used random hexamers. It was immunoSEQ multiplex PCR that amplified TCR beta CDR3 across 54 Vbeta and 13 Jbeta. TCRdb analysed the immunoSEQ multiplex PCR reads with MiXCR anew, one entry per CDR3 protein. This table holds roughly 150,000 distinct CDR3 sequences, approximately 95% found once. Sequencing of TCR beta was performed on blood CD8+ and CD4+ T cells. Negative isolation yielded CD4+ and CD8+ T cells, and FACS enriched TEMRA cells.

The TCR comes from a human donor with Susac syndrome. Sequences were obtained from CD4+ T cells from PBMCs. This chain connects TRBV9 to TRBJ2-7, with D possibly matching TRBD2 (6 bases). In DNA form, the CDR3 reads TGTGCCAGCAGCGTAGAGGGGCGGGGTGCCCCCTACGAGCAGTACTTC. It translates to CASSVEGRGAPYEQYF.